Sequencing of this T cell receptor (beta chain) was carried out in a study of blood T cell repertoires in COVID-19. Assay: immunoSEQ multiplex PCR; the TCRdb copy retains only in-frame clones and omits some. The table lists about 160,000 clones, 82% of them singletons. Concerning this clone itself: Additional DNA sequences in this sample encode the identical CDR3.

The J segment lost 2 bases and the V segment lost 6 bases, leaving 6 bases of the junction unmatched. The CDR3 is 15 amino acids. Looked up from germline, CDR1 is SGHAT and CDR2 is FQNNGV. Sequenced: peripheral blood. This chain uses TRBV11-2 with TRBJ2-3; 9 bases fit TRBD2. This sequence was found in a woman in her thirties or forties with COVID-19, enrolled during active disease. CDR3 loop: CASSRAGGLTDTQYF. The CDR3 DNA reads as TGTGCCAGCAGTAGAGCGGGGGGCCTCACAGATACGCAGTATTTT.